Below are 2 T cell receptor beta chains sequenced from a single sample in a study of regulatory T cells in long-lasting Graves disease. TCR beta libraries were built with iRepertoire HTBI primers and Arm-PCR of CDR3 regions. TCRdb itself ran the multiplex PCR reads through MiXCR, one entry per CDR3 protein. Of about 460,000 distinct CDR3 sequences in the sample, 12% to 15% were seen once. Documented time point: newly diagnosed GD, antithyroid drugs for less than 3 months. From PBMCs, RNA was extracted and then used to make the TCR library. These same records also appear under a second study, on T cells in Graves' hyperthyroidism and ophthalmopathy.

The sequencing here drew on peripheral blood mononuclear cells (PBMCs), taken at new diagnosis, from a patient treated with antithyroid drugs. The origin of the receptors is a woman aged 50 to 60 with Graves disease.

This clonotype was recorded many times. The chain combines TRBV6-1 with TRBJ2-3, with 7 positions matching TRBD2. J lost 3 bases, V lost 6 bases, and 15 bases had no gene match. CDR1 and CDR2 (germline): MNHNS, SASEGT. CDR3 length: 17 amino acids. The CDR3 coding sequence is TGTGCCAGCAGCCCCACGGCTGGGGAGGGAGGAACAGATACGCAGTATTTT. Protein sequence: CASSPTAGEGGTDTQYF.

This clonotype turned up a few times. The V call is TRBV9, the J call TRBJ2-3, with TRBD1 matching over 9 bases. The junction had 4 bases not matched to a gene; V was cut back by 4 bases and J by 4 bases. This CDR3 spans 14 amino acids. Germline CDR1 SGDLS, CDR2 YYNGEE. Written as DNA, the CDR3 is TGTGCCAGCAGCTCCCGGACAGGGGCAGATACGCAGTATTTT. Protein sequence: CASSSRTGADTQYF.